This TCR beta chain was documented in a study of regulatory T cells in long-lasting Graves disease. Points from the study as a whole: Persistent disease samples used TRBV28, TRBJ1-2 and TRBJ2-5 preferentially.

For TCR beta, libraries came from iRepertoire HTBI primers and Arm-PCR of CDR3 regions. TCRdb called the multiplex PCR reads again in MiXCR, with one record for every CDR3 protein. The sample holds some 420,000 distinct CDR3 sequences, roughly 23% seen once. CDR1 MDHEN and CDR2 SYDVKM come from the germline V gene. The CDR3 is 12 amino acids. The ends were cut back, 2 bases at V and 6 bases at J, with 7 bases in the middle. The time point is: persistent/refractory GD, antithyroid drugs over 5 years with positive TRAb. PBMC-derived RNA was used for the TCR library. Peripheral blood, 8.5 to 9.5 milliliters per patient, was collected in EDTA tubes. This clonotype was recorded many times. Its antigen is currently unknown.

The clonotype originates from a female donor with Graves disease. The sequencing here drew on peripheral blood mononuclear cells (PBMCs), taken when the disease was refractory, from a patient treated with antithyroid drugs. This chain links TRBV28 with TRBJ1-1; no clear D gene. In nucleotides, the CDR3 is TGTGCCAGCAGTTTAGGGTCAGCTGAAGCTTTCTTT. Protein product: CASSLGSAEAFF.